This TCR beta chain was retrieved from a study of blood T cell repertoires in COVID-19. On the study more broadly: T cells, B-cell-depleted T cells, or PBMCs supplied cDNA or gDNA.

The repertoire was sequenced with immunoSEQ multiplex PCR; TCRdb's copy has only in-frame clones and lacks some. In the table there are almost 400,000 clones, 70% to 90% of which are singletons. V shed 5 bases and J shed 6 bases, with 14 bases lying between them. Germline V lookup: CDR1 SGHRS, CDR2 YFSETQ. The CDR3 covers 13 residues. Individuals aged about 18 to 90 years were recruited from around 22 US areas. Material: PBMCs or T cells enriched from blood (not recorded which). The chain recombines TRBV5-1 with TRBJ1-2; D unclear. The sequence came from a woman in her twenties or thirties with acute COVID-19. The CDR3, as DNA: TGCGCCAGCAGTGAAGATGGGCTTGATGGCTACACCTTC. Protein: CASSEDGLDGYTF.